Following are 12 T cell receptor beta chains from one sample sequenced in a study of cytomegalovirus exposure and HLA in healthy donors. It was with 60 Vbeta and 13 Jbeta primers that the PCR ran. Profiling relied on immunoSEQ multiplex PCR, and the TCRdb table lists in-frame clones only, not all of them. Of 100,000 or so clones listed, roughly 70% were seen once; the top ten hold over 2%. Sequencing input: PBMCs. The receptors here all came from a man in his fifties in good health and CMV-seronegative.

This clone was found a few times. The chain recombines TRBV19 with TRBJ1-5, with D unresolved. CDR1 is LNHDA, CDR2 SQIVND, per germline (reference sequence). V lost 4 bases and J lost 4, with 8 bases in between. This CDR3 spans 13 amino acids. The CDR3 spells CASSTQANQPQHF. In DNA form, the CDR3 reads TGTGCCAGTAGTACGCAGGCTAATCAGCCCCAGCATTTT.

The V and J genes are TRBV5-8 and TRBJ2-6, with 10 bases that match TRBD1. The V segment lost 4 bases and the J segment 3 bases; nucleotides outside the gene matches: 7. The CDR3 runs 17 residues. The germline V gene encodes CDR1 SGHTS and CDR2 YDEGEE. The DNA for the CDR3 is TGTGCCAGCAGCGACCGGGACAGGGGTCATGGGGCCAACGTCCTGACTTTC. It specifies CASSDRDRGHGANVLTF.

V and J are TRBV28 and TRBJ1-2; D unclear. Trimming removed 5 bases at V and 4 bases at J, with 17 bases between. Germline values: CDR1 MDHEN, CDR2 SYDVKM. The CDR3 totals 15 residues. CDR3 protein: CASSTNDISIYGYTF. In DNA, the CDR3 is TGTGCCAGCAGTACCAATGACATCTCCATCTATGGCTACACCTTC.

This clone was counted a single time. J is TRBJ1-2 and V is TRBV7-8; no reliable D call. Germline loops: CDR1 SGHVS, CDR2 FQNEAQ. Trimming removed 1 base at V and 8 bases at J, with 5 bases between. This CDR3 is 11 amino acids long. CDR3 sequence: CASSLGAGYTF. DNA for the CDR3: TGTGCCAGCAGCTTAGGAGCGGGCTACACCTTC.

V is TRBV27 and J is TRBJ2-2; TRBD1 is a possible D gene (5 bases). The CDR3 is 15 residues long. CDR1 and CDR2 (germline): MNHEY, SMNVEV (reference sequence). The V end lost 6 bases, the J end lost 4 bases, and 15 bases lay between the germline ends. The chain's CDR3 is CASSPVGVRTGELFF. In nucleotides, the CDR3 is TGTGCCAGCAGCCCCGTAGGGGTTCGCACCGGGGAGCTGTTTTTT.

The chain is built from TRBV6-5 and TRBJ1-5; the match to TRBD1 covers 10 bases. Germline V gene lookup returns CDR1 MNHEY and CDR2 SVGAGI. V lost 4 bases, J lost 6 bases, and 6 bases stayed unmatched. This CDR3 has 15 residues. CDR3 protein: CASSSRQGAAQPQHF. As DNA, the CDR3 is TGTGCCAGCAGTTCGAGACAGGGGGCGGCTCAGCCCCAGCATTTT.

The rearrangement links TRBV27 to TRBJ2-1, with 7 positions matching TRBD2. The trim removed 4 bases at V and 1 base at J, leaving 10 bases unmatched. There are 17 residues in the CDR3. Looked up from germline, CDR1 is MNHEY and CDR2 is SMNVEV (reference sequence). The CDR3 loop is CASSSGHSGGSYNEQFF. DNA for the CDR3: TGTGCCAGCAGTTCCGGCCACTCGGGGGGTTCCTACAATGAGCAGTTCTTC.

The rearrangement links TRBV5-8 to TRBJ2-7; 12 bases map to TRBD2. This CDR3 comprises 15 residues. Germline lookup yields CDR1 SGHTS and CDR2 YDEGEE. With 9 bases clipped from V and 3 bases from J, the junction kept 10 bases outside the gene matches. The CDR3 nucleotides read TGTGCCACGGGGGCTAGCGGGAGGGGTGGCTACGAGCAGTACTTC. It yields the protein CATGASGRGGYEQYF.

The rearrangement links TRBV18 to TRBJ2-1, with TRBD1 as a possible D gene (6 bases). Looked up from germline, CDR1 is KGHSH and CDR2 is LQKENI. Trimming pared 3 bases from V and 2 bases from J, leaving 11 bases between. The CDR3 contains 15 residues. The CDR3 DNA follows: TGTGCCAGCTCACCGGGACATGATACCTACAATGAGCAGTTCTTC. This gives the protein CASSPGHDTYNEQFF.

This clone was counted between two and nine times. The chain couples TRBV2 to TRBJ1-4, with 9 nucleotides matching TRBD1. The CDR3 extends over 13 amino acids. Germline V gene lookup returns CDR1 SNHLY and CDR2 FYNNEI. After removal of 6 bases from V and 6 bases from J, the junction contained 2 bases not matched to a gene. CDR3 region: CASRRDRDEKLFF. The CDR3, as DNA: TGTGCCAGCAGGCGGGACAGGGATGAAAAACTGTTTTTT.

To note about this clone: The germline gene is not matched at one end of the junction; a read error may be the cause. The DNA for the CDR3 is TGTGCCAGCGGCTTGGGACGGACAGGGGATACTGAAGCTTTCTTT. It codes for CASGLGRTGDTEAFF. The gene calls are TRBV5-4 and TRBJ1-1; 9 nucleotides line up with TRBD1. This CDR3 is built from 15 residues. The germline CDR1 and CDR2 sequences are SGHNT and YYREEE (reference sequence).

The CDR3, as DNA: TGTGCCAGCATTTCACAAAACTATGGCTACACCTTC. It translates to CASISQNYGYTF. The chain is built from TRBV2 and TRBJ1-2; no firm D call. Trimming cost V 7 bases and J 2 bases, with 8 bases left between them. Germline CDR1 and CDR2: SNHLY and FYNNEI. CDR3 size: 12 residues.